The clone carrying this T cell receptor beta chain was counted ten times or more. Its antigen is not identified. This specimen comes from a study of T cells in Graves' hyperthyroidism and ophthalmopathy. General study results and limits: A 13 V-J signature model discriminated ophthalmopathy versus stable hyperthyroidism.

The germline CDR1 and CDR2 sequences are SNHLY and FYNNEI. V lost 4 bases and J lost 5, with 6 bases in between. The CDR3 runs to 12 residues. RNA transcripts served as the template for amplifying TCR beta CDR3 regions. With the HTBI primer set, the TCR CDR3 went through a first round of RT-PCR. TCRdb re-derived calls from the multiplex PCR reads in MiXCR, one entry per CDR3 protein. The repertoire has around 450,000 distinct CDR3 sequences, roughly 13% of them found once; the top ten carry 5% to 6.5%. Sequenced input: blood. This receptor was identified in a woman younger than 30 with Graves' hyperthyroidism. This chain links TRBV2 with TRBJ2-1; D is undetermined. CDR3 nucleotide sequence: TGTGCCAGCAGTGTAAGAGACAATGAGCAGTTCTTC. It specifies CASSVRDNEQFF. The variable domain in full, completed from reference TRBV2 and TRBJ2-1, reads EPEVTQTPSHQVTQMGQEVILRCVPISNHLYFYWYRQILGQKVEFLVSFYNNEISEKSEIFDDQFSVERPDGSNFTLKIRSTKLEDSAMYFCASSVRDNEQFFGPGTRLTVL.